Reported below is one TCR beta chain. This specimen belongs to a study of blood T cell repertoires in COVID-19. Looking at the study overall: Whether acute or convalescent, the COVID-19 samples came from the United States, Italy and Spain. Nucleic acid was either cDNA or gDNA, and it came from T cells, B-cell-depleted T cells, or PBMCs.

How the authors handled the data: Cell counts per sample came from amplifying reference gene primers. Repertoires were generated with immunoSEQ multiplex PCR, while TCRdb's copy carries only in-frame clones and drops some. D and trimming come from the DNA, and the V and J calls and clone size come from that table. The sample yields some 75,000 clones, over 75% seen once. V was pared by 5 bases and J by 8 bases, with 11 bases of the junction left unmatched. This CDR3 has 15 amino acids. Germline V CDR1 and CDR2: LNHDA, SQIVND (reference sequence). V and J are TRBV19 and TRBJ1-5, with TRBD1 matching 8 bases. Sequencing was done on a sample of peripheral blood. This sequence originates from a man in his sixties or seventies with active or convalescent COVID-19. CDR3 bases: TGTGCCAGTAGTGATACAGGGGGTCAAGGGAAGCCCCAGCATTTT. It codes for CASSDTGGQGKPQHF.